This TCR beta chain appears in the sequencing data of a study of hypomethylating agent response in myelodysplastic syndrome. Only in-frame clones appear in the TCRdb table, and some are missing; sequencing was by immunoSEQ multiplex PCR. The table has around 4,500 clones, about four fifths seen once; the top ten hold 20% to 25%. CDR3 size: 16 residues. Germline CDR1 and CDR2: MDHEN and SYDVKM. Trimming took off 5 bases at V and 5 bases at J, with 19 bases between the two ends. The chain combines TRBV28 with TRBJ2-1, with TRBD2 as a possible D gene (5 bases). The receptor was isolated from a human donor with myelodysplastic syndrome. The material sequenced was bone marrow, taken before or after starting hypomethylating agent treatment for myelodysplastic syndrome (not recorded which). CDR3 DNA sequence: TGTGCCAGCAGTAGACCCTTTAGCGCCTCGAACAATGAGCAGTTCTTC. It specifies CASSRPFSASNNEQFF.